The present T cell receptor (beta chain) was sequenced within a study of OX40 agonist ivuxolimab in advanced cancers. For context, the study as a whole: Ivuxolimab was an agonistic, fully human IgG2 monoclonal antibody directed against OX40 (CD134), a costimulatory receptor. Intravenous ivuxolimab was administered to patients every 2 weeks at six dose levels: 0.01, 0.1, 0.3, 1.5, 3 and 10 mg/kg. Among the approximately 50 dose-escalation patients, approximately 20 had hepatocellular carcinoma, around 15 melanoma, 9 renal cell carcinoma and 9 head and neck cancer. The dose-escalation cohort was approximately 83% male with a mean age of about 60 years, ranging from roughly 23 to 90. Patients were allowed to have had prior anti-PD-1, anti-PD-L1 or anti-CTLA-4 therapy, and 40% of the dose-escalation patients had previously received checkpoint inhibitors. Three dose-escalation patients achieved partial responses, one with hepatocellular carcinoma and two with cutaneous melanoma. Peripheral TCRbeta sequencing was intended to test whether TCR sequence diversity was altered and clonal T-cell expansion was caused by ivuxolimab. The paper reports the monotherapy dose-escalation portion (N of about 51 patients) of the phase I ivuxolimab trial. Overall study results and their limits: After ivuxolimab, CD8+ T cells had more expanded clones than CD4+ T cells on average. Clonal expansion of both CD4+ and CD8+ blood T cells was observed from baseline to week 6 at doses 0.1 to 3.0 mg/kg. Antigen specificity was not determined for the clonally expanded peripheral T cells. In the 0.1-3.0 mg/kg groups, partial responders were among the patients with the lowest normalized peripheral clonal expansion, particularly in CD8+ T cells. Low levels of normalized T-cell clonal expansion were also seen in some patients who did not respond.

Patients with a history of autoimmune disease or receiving systemic immunosuppression were excluded from the trial. Peripheral blood for TCR sequencing was collected from all dose cohorts at baseline, on cycle 4 day 1, and on cycle 7 day 1. The samples were taken from a phase I, first-in-human, multicenter, open-label dose-escalation trial of ivuxolimab. Adults with locally advanced or metastatic melanoma, renal cell carcinoma, hepatocellular carcinoma or head and neck squamous cell carcinoma were enrolled in the trial. Before TCR sequencing, CD4+ T cells and CD8+ T cells were sorted from peripheral blood as separate populations. To sequence the TCRbeta CDR3 region, genomic DNA was isolated from the sorted cells. The immunoSEQ Assay was used to sequence the TCRbeta CDR3 regions. The immuneACCESS repertoire file appears here via TCRdb, limited to in-frame rearrangements. These files lack a portion of the clones; in checked studies, under half of the deficit traces to unresolved V genes, and the cause of the others is not known. The sample table holds fewer than 60,000 clones, of which approximately 89% were seen once. 10% to 15% of the sample is in the top ten clones.

Comments on this clone: The antigen it recognizes is unknown. Base qualities are missing; no much larger clone stands one base away.

The trim is 0 bases for V and 10 bases for J, with a gap of 13 bases between the germline ends. Reading the germline V gene (reference sequence) gives CDR1 LNHNV and CDR2 YYDKDF. The CDR3 measures 15 amino acids from cysteine to phenylalanine. The DNA shown is the 45-base CDR3, in frame from base 1. The sequences come from CD4+ or CD8+ T cells sorted from blood, collected in a trial of the OX40 agonist ivuxolimab. The sequence joins TRBV15 to TRBJ1-6; the D gene remains uncertain. The source is an adult with an advanced solid tumor such as melanoma, head and neck, liver or kidney cancer. The nucleotide sequence reads as follows: TGTGCCACCAGCAGAGAGAGTTACGGGGAATCACCCCTCCACTTT. Translated, this is CATSRESYGESPLHF.